These 25 T cell receptor beta chains share one sample of origin, sequenced in a study of CD8+ T cells in alopecia areata. In each case, RNA was isolated and then reverse transcribed into cDNA as the sequencing template. The method was immunoSEQ multiplex PCR; TCRdb's version includes in-frame clones alone and lacks a portion of them. The sample comprises over 95,000 clones, 41% of which are singletons, and roughly 1.3% rests with the top ten. Specimen: CD4+ T cells sorted from blood. The receptors were gathered from a human donor with alopecia areata.

This clone was seen a few times. The chain couples TRBV10-3 to TRBJ2-7, with D unresolved. Germline CDR1 ENHRY, CDR2 SYGVKD. V lost 4 bases, J lost 2 bases, and 15 bases lay in between. This CDR3 is built from 15 residues. For the CDR3, the DNA is TGTGCCATCAGTGGGAAACTCGGCACTCCCTACGAGCAGTACTTC. Its protein is CAISGKLGTPYEQYF.

This clone came up a few times. The genes are TRBV14 and TRBJ1-1; D unresolved. CDR1 is SGHDN and CDR2 is FVKESK in the germline V gene. V lost 4 bases to trimming and J lost 5 bases, with 17 bases between them. This CDR3 has 15 amino acids. The CDR3 sequence: CASSPGSKAGTEAFF. For the CDR3, the DNA is TGTGCCAGCAGCCCGGGCAGTAAGGCGGGTACTGAAGCTTTCTTT.

The gene calls are TRBV7-2 and TRBJ2-5; 8 bases align to TRBD1. The length of the CDR3 is 14 residues. Germline CDR1 and CDR2: SGHTA and FQGNSA. The trim removed 5 bases at V and 2 bases at J, leaving 4 bases unmatched. The CDR3 bases are TGTGCCAGCAGCGGGACAGGAGTACAAGAGACCCAGTACTTC. It is translated as CASSGTGVQETQYF.

The rearrangement joins TRBV7-2 to TRBJ1-5; D is unresolved. This CDR3 is 13 amino acids long. The ends were cut back, 0 bases at V and 7 bases at J, with 7 bases in the middle. Germline loops: CDR1 SGHTA, CDR2 FQGNSA. CDR3 in amino acids: CASSLATEQPQHF. The DNA of the CDR3 is TGTGCCAGCAGCTTAGCGACCGAACAGCCCCAGCATTTT.

The J gene is TRBJ2-5, the V gene TRBV4-1; TRBD2 matches 16 bases. J lost 0 bases, V lost 3 bases, and 4 bases had no gene match. CDR1 MGHRA and CDR2 YSYEKL come from the germline V gene. The CDR3 runs to 18 residues. The DNA of the CDR3 is TGCGCCAGCAGCCATGGGACTAGCGGGAGGGGGTACCAAGAGACCCAGTACTTC. Translated, it gives CASSHGTSGRGYQETQYF.

V gene TRBV5-4 combines with J gene TRBJ1-4; D is unresolved. This CDR3 has 12 residues. The germline V and J ends were trimmed by 4 bases and 10 bases, with 11 bases remaining between them. Germline V lookup: CDR1 SGHNT, CDR2 YYREEE (reference sequence). Here the CDR3 reads CASSQDSGKLFF. The DNA of the CDR3 is TGTGCCAGCAGCCAGGACTCGGGAAAACTGTTTTTT.

The chain is built from TRBV7-9 and TRBJ2-7; D gene uncertain. CDR1 SEHNR and CDR2 FQNEAQ come from the germline V gene (reference sequence). This CDR3 has 13 amino acids. V lost 0 bases and J lost 6, with 9 bases in between. CDR3 DNA sequence: TGTGCCAGCAGCTTAGCGCGGTGGACCGAGCAGTACTTC. Translation gives CASSLARWTEQYF.

CDR3 sequence (DNA): TGTGCCAGCAGTGGCTCCCTAGCGGGAGTAGAGACCCAGTACTTC. This gives the protein CASSGSLAGVETQYF. V usage is TRBV2 and J usage is TRBJ2-5; TRBD2 agrees at 10 bases. The germline V gene encodes CDR1 SNHLY and CDR2 FYNNEI. The CDR3 is 15 residues long. With V trimmed by 4 bases and J by 4 bases, 6 bases remained unmatched.

V usage is TRBV30 and J usage is TRBJ2-7; perhaps TRBD1 as D (6 bases). CDR3 length: 13 residues. Deletions cut 0 bases from V and 6 bases from J, with 12 bases between. Germline-derived CDR1 and CDR2 are GTSNPN and SVGIG (reference sequence). The CDR3 sequence is CAWSVTGNGEQYF. The CDR3 DNA follows: TGTGCCTGGAGTGTTACAGGGAACGGCGAGCAGTACTTC.

The chain has TRBV6-1 and TRBJ2-2; D uncertain. The CDR3 totals 12 residues. Per germline, CDR1 MNHNS and CDR2 SASEGT. Trimming left V 5 bases short and J 6 bases short, with 7 bases between. The CDR3 here is CASSSFPGELFF. The DNA for the CDR3 is TGTGCCAGCAGTTCCTTTCCCGGGGAGCTGTTTTTT.

J is TRBJ2-7 and V is TRBV7-2; TRBD2 agrees at 7 bases. Germline V lookup: CDR1 SGHTA, CDR2 FQGNSA. The V gene end was trimmed by 3 bases and the J gene end by 3 bases; junction bases not matched to a gene: 8. The CDR3 has 15 residues. The CDR3 nucleotides read TGTGCCAGCAGCTTGCGTGCGGGAGACATCTACGAGCAGTACTTC. Translated: CASSLRAGDIYEQYF.

This chain joins TRBV5-6 and TRBJ2-7; maybe TRBD2 (7 bases). Trimming stripped 3 bases from V and 1 base from J, with 14 bases between. Germline CDR1 is SGHDT and CDR2 is YYEEEE. The CDR3 has 15 residues. CDR3 region: CASSWGLAVSYEQYF. The CDR3, as DNA: TGTGCCAGCAGCTGGGGGCTAGCGGTGTCCTACGAGCAGTACTTC.

This clone was observed a handful of times. The genes are TRBV29-1 and TRBJ1-2; D is uncertain. Germline loops: CDR1 SQVTM, CDR2 ANQGSEA. Deletions cut 4 bases from V and 4 bases from J, with 7 bases between. The CDR3 runs to 11 residues. The CDR3 region is CSVANLYGYTF. The CDR3 DNA reads TGCAGCGTTGCCAACCTCTATGGCTACACCTTC.

This chain joins TRBV5-1 and TRBJ2-7, with D possibly matching TRBD1 (6 bases). Between the trimmed V and J ends, which lost 0 bases and 3 bases, there was a span of 13 bases. This CDR3 comprises 15 residues. Germline CDR1 SGHRS, CDR2 YFSETQ. CDR3 sequence (DNA): TGCGCCAGCAGCTTGGCCGGGACAACTATCTACGAGCAGTACTTC. Its protein product is CASSLAGTTIYEQYF.

The chain combines TRBV27 with TRBJ2-7; no definite D call. Germline V gene lookup returns CDR1 MNHEY and CDR2 SMNVEV (reference sequence). The CDR3 has 14 amino acids. V dropped 3 bases and J dropped 9 bases, with 18 bases sitting between them. DNA for the CDR3: TGTGCCAGCAGTTTCGGTCAATCATTGTCGCTGCAGTACTTC. This sequence encodes CASSFGQSLSLQYF.

In nucleotides, the CDR3 is TGCAGCGTTGGGAAGGGACAGGGCCACGAGCAGTACTTC. Encoded protein: CSVGKGQGHEQYF. This chain joins TRBV29-1 and TRBJ2-5; 9 positions match TRBD1. The DNA end is more similar to TRBJ2-7, so the J call may be wrong. CDR1 and CDR2 from the germline V gene are SQVTM and ANQGSEA. This CDR3 is built from 13 residues.

Only a few counts were recorded for this clone. The rearrangement joins TRBV5-1 to TRBJ1-1; unclear D gene. Germline CDR1 and CDR2: SGHRS and YFSETQ. Trimming pared 4 bases from V and 1 base from J, leaving 8 bases between. The CDR3 runs 13 residues. The CDR3 DNA follows: TGCGCCAGCAGCCATGGACCGAACACTGAAGCTTTCTTT. It is translated as CASSHGPNTEAFF.

This clone was seen only a few times. The V call is TRBV18, the J call TRBJ1-2, with TRBD1 identical over 10 bases. There are 14 residues in the CDR3. Unmatched junction bases numbered 3, after V lost 6 bases and J lost 2 bases. Per germline, CDR1 KGHSH and CDR2 LQKENI. The CDR3 nucleotides are TGTGCCAGCTCCGGGACAGGGGAGAACTATGGCTACACCTTC. This gives the protein CASSGTGENYGYTF.

The chain uses TRBV28 and TRBJ1-3; 7 nucleotides align to TRBD1. Germline loops: CDR1 MDHEN, CDR2 SYDVKM. This CDR3 comprises 14 residues. The V segment lost 6 bases and the J segment 2 bases; nucleotides outside the gene matches: 4. The CDR3 protein is CASRVDRAGNTIYF. The CDR3 DNA follows: TGTGCCAGCAGGGTCGACAGGGCTGGAAACACCATATATTTT.

The genes are TRBV25-1 and TRBJ1-2; 8 bases align to TRBD1. The J segment lost 6 bases and the V segment lost 1 base, leaving 4 bases of the junction unmatched. This CDR3 contains 14 residues. The V gene's germline CDR1 is MGHDK and CDR2 SYGVNS. As DNA, the CDR3 is TGTGCCAGCAGTGAATTGGAGACAGGGGATGGCTACACCTTC. Translation: CASSELETGDGYTF.

V usage is TRBV30 and J usage is TRBJ2-5; no firm D call. Germline assignment: CDR1 GTSNPN and CDR2 SVGIG (reference sequence). V was clipped by 2 bases and J by 4 bases, with 5 bases between them. This CDR3 has 11 residues. The CDR3 spells CAWSISETQYF. In DNA form, the CDR3 reads TGTGCCTGGAGTATCTCAGAGACCCAGTACTTC.

The chain couples TRBV27 to TRBJ1-2; possible D gene TRBD1, 6 bases. Trimming stripped 5 bases from V and 4 bases from J, with 11 bases between. CDR1 and CDR2 (germline): MNHEY, SMNVEV (reference sequence). The CDR3 covers 13 residues. The CDR3 DNA sequence: TGTGCCAGCAGTGTCAGGGGCCCCTATGGCTACACCTTC. It specifies CASSVRGPYGYTF.

This rearrangement joins TRBV29-1 to TRBJ1-2; D gene ambiguous. Trimming stripped 7 bases from V and 7 bases from J, with 16 bases between. CDR1 and CDR2 from the germline V gene are SQVTM and ANQGSEA. CDR3 length: 12 residues. DNA of the CDR3: TGCAGCGGTCCTGTCGAGTCGGGTGGCTACACCTTC. Amino acid sequence: CSGPVESGGYTF.

J is TRBJ2-2 and V is TRBV2, with 7 bases identical to TRBD1. Germline lookup yields CDR1 SNHLY and CDR2 FYNNEI. V lost 4 bases to trimming and J lost 7 bases; unmatched junction nucleotides: 9. The CDR3 sequence is 15 residues long. CDR3 nucleotide sequence: TGTGCCAGCAGTGTTGGACAGGTTGAACGCGGGGAGCTGTTTTTT. Protein: CASSVGQVERGELFF.

This clone was counted a few times. The gene calls are TRBV29-1 and TRBJ2-1, with D possibly TRBD2 on 5 matching bases. Germline CDR1 is SQVTM and CDR2 is ANQGSEA. The CDR3 contains 13 residues. V shed 6 bases and J shed 0 bases, with 9 bases lying between them. The CDR3 protein is CSVLLDSYNEQFF. The CDR3 nucleotides read TGCAGCGTCCTACTAGACTCCTACAATGAGCAGTTCTTC.